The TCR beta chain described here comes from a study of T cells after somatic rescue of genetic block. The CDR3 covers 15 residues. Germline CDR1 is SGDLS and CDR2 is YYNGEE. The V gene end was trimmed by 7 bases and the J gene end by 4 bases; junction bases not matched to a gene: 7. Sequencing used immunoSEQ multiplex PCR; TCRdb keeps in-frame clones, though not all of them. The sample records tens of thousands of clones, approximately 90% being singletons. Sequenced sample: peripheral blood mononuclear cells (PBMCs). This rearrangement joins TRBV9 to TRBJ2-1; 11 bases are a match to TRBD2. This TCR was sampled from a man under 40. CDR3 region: CASALAGGGYNEQFF. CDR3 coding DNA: TGTGCCAGCGCCCTAGCGGGGGGTGGGTACAATGAGCAGTTCTTC.